This record looks at one TCR beta chain sequence and its context. This clone was seen a handful of times. Its antigen specificity is not known. Base qualities are missing; no much larger clone stands one base away. Library generation was performed with the immunoSEQ multiplex PCR assay. Adaptive Biotechnologies performed the TCRbeta CDR3 sequencing at survey depth and reported CDR3 sequences, V/J genes, productive frequency and template counts. Amplification of TCR beta CDR3 regions was performed from genomic DNA rather than from RNA. In the authors' own workflow: Jensen-Shannon divergence served to quantify pairwise repertoire overlap between tissues, with 0 meaning identical and 1 meaning complete divergence. Tissues were clustered by single-linkage agglomerative hierarchical clustering of pairwise JSD values, and the clustering results were displayed as dendrograms. GLIPH2 was run on all patient samples with simulation_depth 1000, kmer_min_depth 3 and cdr3_length_cutoff 8, and groups with more than two unique CDR3s were retained. A standardized tissue-overlap score was calculated by extrapolating Jaccard GLIPH-group overlap across patients to a standard repertoire size of 1000 clones. To look at how diversity was associated with clinical or experimental variables, linear mixed-effect models were used, with tissue treated as a fixed effect and individual treated as a random effect. In TCRdb, the immuneACCESS table is reduced to in-frame sequences with V and J assigned. These tables do not hold every clone; where another copy was compared, an unresolved V gene accounts for under half, and the others remain unexplained. From that table come the V and J calls and clone size; the DNA was used to work out D and trimming. Counted in this sample were under 3,500 clones; about 64% of them appeared once. The ten largest clones add up to 22% of the sample.

The V end loses 0 bases and the J end loses 0 bases, and a stretch of 12 bases separates them. Inclusive of the bounding cysteine and phenylalanine, the CDR3 is 16 residues long. Only the CDR3 part of the read is kept: 48 bases, read in frame from the first base. CDR1 SGHDT and CDR2 YYEEEE were looked up in the germline V gene. These data are taken from a study of tissue T cells after allogeneic stem cell transplantation (dated by TCRdb to between 2021 and 2024). For the wider study: Every GVHD patient received a graft from a donor; several grafts were unmodified and three were CD34-selected to deplete T cells. The study profiled TCR beta repertoires across many tissues from research autopsies of patients with and without GVHD, plus mouse models of GVHD. For tissues with multiple samples, a pathologist reviewed H&E sections and gave sequencing priority to samples with histologically apparent lymphocytes. On the human side, the study was prospective and observational, with no blinding or randomization.

The label giving this sample's time point can be read as: human tissue collected at research (rapid) autopsy. Over a roughly 3-year period, seven adult allo-HCT recipients with steroid-refractory GVHD were prospectively enrolled in a research-autopsy study. Gastrointestinal GVHD was present in all GVHD patients, several lines of GVHD-directed therapy were administered to all GVHD patients, and skin involvement was additionally present in roughly 5 GVHD patients. After a median post-mortem interval of about 9 hours, the autopsy tissues collected included GI sites spanning esophagus to rectum, along with liver, skin and lymphoid organs including spleen. Autopsy specimens were bisected, with one portion flash-frozen in liquid nitrogen and the remainder formalin-fixed, and GI outer muscle layers were removed. To extract genomic DNA from frozen tissues, either the Mag-Bind Blood & Tissue DNA HDQ 96 Kit on a Chemagic 360 or the DNeasy Blood & Tissue Kit was used. Extracted DNA was further purified with the Genomic DNA Clean & Concentrator-25 kit because of concern about red blood cell contamination.

The full study reports these points: Only a few T cell clones appeared in more than one patient, yet motif-based clustering showed tissue-specific repertoire signatures that were shared between patients. Blood and spleen T cells captured only a limited portion of the TCR repertoire detected in tissues, in both patients and mice. Within patients, how anatomically similar tissues were was a major factor shaping TCR repertoire composition, regardless of disease or transplant status. The study did not establish which tissue TCRs were alloreactive or antigen-specific, and some clones may have been host cells that persisted. Sampling depth was acknowledged as a limitation, and the patient cohort was both small and clinically heterogeneous.

This clonotype originated in an older male patient with steroid-refractory graft-versus-host disease after an allogeneic stem cell transplant. After a transplant, the donor of the graft may account for some T cells. Specimen: jejunal tissue, collected at autopsy. The V and J segments used are TRBV5-6 and TRBJ1-2; perhaps TRBD1 is the D gene, with 6 bases matching. The CDR3 in this case is CASSLAVSGANYGYTF. Here is the DNA: TGTGCCAGCAGCTTGGCAGTCTCAGGGGCTAACTATGGCTACACCTTC.